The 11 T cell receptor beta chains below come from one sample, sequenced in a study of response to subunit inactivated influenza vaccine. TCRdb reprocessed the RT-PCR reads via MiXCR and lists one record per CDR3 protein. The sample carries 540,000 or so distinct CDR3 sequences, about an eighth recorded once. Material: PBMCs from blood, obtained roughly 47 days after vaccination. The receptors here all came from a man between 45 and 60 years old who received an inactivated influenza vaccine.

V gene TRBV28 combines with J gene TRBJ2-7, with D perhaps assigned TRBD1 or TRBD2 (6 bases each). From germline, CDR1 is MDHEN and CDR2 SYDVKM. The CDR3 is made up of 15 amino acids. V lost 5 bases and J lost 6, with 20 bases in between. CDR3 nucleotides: TGTGCCAGCAGTCCCCCGGGGGCGTATGGTGGCGAGCAGTACTTC. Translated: CASSPPGAYGGEQYF.

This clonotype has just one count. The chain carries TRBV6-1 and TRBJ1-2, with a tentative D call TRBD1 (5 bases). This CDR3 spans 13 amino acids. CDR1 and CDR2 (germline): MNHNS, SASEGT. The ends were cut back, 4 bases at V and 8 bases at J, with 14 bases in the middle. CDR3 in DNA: TGTGCCAGCAGTGTCGACAGACTAAGGGGCTACACCTTC. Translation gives CASSVDRLRGYTF.

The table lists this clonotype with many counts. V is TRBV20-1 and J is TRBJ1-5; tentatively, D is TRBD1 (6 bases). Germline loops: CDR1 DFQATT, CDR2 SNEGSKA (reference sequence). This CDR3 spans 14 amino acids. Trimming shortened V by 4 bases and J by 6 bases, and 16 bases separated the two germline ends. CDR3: CSATGAGWSQPQHF. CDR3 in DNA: TGCAGTGCTACAGGGGCGGGATGGAGTCAGCCCCAGCATTTT.

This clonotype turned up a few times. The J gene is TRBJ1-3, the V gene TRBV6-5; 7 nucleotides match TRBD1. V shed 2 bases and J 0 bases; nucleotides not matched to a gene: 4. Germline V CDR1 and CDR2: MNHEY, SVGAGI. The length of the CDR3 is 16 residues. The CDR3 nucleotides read TGTGCCAGCAGTTACGCCGGGGACAGCTCTGGAAACACCATATATTTT. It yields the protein CASSYAGDSSGNTIYF.

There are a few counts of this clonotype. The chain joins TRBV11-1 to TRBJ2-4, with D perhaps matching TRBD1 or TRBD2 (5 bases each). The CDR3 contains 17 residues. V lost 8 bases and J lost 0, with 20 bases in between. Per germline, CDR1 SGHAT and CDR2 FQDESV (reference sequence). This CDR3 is CASARGGLKLAKNIQYF. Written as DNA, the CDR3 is TGTGCCAGCGCAAGGGGTGGACTGAAACTAGCCAAAAACATTCAGTACTTC.

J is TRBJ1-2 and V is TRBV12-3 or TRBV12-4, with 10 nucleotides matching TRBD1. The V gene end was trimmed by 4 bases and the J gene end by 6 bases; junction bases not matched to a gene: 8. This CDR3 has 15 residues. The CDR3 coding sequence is TGTGCCAGCAGTTATGACAGGGGGCGTAGGGATGGCTACACCTTC. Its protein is CASSYDRGRRDGYTF.

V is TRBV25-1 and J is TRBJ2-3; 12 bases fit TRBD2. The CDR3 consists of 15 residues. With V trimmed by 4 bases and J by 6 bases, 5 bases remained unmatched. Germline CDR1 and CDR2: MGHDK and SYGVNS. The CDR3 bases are TGTGCCAGCAGTGCTAGCGGGAGGGTCCCGGATACGCAGTATTTT. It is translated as CASSASGRVPDTQYF.

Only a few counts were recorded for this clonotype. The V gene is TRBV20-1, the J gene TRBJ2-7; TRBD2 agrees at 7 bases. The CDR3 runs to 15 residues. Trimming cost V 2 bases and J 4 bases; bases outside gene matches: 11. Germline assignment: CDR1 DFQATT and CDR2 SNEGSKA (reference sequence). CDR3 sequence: CSARPAGLPSYEQYF. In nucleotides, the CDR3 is TGCAGTGCTAGACCGGCGGGACTACCCTCTTACGAGCAGTACTTC.

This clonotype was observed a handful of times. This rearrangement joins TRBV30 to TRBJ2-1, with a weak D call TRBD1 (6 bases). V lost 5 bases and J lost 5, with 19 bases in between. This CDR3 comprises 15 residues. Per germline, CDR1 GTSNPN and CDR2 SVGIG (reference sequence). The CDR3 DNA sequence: TGTGCCTGGTCCAGGGGCAGGGCTTCCCACAATGAGCAGTTCTTC. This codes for CAWSRGRASHNEQFF.

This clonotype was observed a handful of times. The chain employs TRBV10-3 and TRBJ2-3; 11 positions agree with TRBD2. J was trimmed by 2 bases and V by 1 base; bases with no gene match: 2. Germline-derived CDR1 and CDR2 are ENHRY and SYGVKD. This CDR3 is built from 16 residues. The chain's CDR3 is CAISEFSGGATDTQYF. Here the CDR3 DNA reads TGTGCCATCAGTGAGTTTAGCGGGGGGGCCACAGATACGCAGTATTTT.

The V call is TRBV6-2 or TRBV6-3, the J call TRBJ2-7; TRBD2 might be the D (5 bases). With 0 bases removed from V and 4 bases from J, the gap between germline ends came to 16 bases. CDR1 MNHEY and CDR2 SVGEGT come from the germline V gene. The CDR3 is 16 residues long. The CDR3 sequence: CASSYSILVRGYEQYF. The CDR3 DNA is TGTGCCAGCAGTTACTCGATTTTAGTTCGGGGATACGAGCAGTACTTC.